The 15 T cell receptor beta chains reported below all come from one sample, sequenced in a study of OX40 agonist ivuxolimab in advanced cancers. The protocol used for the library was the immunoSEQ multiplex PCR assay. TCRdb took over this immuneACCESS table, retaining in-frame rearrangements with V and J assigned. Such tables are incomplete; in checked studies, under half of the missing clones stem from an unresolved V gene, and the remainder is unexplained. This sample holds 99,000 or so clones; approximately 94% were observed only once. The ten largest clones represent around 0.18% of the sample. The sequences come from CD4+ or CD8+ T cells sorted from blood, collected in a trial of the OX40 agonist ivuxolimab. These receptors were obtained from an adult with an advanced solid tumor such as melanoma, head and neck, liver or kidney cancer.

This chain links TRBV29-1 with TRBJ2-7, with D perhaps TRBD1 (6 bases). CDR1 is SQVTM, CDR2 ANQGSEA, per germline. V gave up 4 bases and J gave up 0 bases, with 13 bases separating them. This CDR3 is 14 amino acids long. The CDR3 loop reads CSVARTAGSYEQYF. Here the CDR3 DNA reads TGCAGCGTTGCGCGGACAGCCGGCTCCTACGAGCAGTACTTC.

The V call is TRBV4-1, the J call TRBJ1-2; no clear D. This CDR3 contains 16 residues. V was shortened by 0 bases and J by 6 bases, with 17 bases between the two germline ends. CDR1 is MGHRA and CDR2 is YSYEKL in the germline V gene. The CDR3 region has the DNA TGCGCCAGCAGCCAAGAACCTGACCGGGCGGCGGATGGCTACACCTTC. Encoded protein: CASSQEPDRAADGYTF.

The CDR3 DNA follows: TGCGCCAGCAGCCAATCTGACTCTCAAGGGAATGAGCAGTTCTTC. It translates to CASSQSDSQGNEQFF. The genes are TRBV4-1 and TRBJ2-1; D remains ambiguous. The germline V gene encodes CDR1 MGHRA and CDR2 YSYEKL. This CDR3 comprises 15 residues. V was trimmed by 2 bases and J by 7 bases, leaving 15 bases between them.

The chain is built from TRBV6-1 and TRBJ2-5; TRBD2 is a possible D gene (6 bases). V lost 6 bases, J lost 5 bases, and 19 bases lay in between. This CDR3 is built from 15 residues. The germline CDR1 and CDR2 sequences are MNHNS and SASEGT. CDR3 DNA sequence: TGTGCCAGCAGCCGCAGCCCGGGAGTTTCTGAGACCCAGTACTTC. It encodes CASSRSPGVSETQYF.

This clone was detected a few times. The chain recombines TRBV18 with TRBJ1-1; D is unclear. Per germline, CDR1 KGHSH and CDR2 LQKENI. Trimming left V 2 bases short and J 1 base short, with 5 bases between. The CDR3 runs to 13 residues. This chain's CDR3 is CASSPAENTEAFF. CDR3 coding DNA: TGTGCCAGCTCACCAGCGGAGAACACTGAAGCTTTCTTT. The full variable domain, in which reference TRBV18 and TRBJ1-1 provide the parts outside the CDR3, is NAGVMQNPRHLVRRRGQEARLRCSPMKGHSHVYWYRQLPEEGLKFMVYLQKENIIDESGMPKERFSAEFPKEGPSILRIQQVVRGDSAAYFCASSPAENTEAFFGQGTRLTVV.

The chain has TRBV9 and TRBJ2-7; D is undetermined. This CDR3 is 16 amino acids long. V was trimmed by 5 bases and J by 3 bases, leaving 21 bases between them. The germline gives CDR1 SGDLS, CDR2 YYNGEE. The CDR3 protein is CASRLTACVWVYEQYF. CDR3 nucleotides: TGTGCCAGCAGACTCACGGCGTGTGTGTGGGTCTACGAGCAGTACTTC.

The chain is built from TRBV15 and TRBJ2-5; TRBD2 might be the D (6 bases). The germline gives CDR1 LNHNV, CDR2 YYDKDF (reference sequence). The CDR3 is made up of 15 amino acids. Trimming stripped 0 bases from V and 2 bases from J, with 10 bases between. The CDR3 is CATSRDPSGQETQYF. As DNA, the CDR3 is TGTGCCACCAGCAGAGATCCGAGCGGGCAAGAGACCCAGTACTTC.

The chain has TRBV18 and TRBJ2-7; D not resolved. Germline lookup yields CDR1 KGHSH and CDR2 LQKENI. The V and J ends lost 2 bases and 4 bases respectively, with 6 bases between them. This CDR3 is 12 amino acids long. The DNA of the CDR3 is TGTGCCAGCTCACCAAATTCATACGAGCAGTACTTC. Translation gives CASSPNSYEQYF. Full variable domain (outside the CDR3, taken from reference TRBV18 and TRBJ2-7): NAGVMQNPRHLVRRRGQEARLRCSPMKGHSHVYWYRQLPEEGLKFMVYLQKENIIDESGMPKERFSAEFPKEGPSILRIQQVVRGDSAAYFCASSPNSYEQYFGPGTRLTVT.

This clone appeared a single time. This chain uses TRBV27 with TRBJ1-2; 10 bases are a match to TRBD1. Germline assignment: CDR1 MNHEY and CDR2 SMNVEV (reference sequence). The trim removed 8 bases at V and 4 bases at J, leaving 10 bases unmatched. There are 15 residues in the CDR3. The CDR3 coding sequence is TGTGCCAGCGCCGCCGACAGGGGGCGAGGCTATGGCTACACCTTC. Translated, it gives CASAADRGRGYGYTF.

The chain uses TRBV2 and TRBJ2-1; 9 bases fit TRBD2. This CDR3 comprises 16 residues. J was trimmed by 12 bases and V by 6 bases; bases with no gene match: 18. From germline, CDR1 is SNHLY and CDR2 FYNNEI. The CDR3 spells CASSRREKLSGSWQFF. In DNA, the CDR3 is TGTGCCAGCAGCCGACGGGAGAAACTTAGCGGGAGCTGGCAGTTCTTC.

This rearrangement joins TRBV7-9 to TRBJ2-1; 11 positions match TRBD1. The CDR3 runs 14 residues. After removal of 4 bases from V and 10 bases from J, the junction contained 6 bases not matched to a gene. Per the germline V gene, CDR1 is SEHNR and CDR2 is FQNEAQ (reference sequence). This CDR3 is CASSYRDRGDEQFF. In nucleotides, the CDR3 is TGTGCCAGCAGCTACCGGGACAGGGGGGACGAGCAGTTCTTC. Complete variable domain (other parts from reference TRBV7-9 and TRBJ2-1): DTGVSQNPRHKITKRGQNVTFRCDPISEHNRLYWYRQTLGQGPEFLTYFQNEAQLEKSRLLSDRFSAERPKGSFSTLEIQRTEQGDSAMYLCASSYRDRGDEQFFGPGTRLTVL.

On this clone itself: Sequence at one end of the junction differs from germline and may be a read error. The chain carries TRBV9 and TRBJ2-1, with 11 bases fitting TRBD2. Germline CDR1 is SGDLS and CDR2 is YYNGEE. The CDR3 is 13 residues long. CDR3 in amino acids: CASSVGTSGPGIF. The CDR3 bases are TGTGCCAGCAGCGTAGGGACTAGCGGGCCGGGGATCTTC.

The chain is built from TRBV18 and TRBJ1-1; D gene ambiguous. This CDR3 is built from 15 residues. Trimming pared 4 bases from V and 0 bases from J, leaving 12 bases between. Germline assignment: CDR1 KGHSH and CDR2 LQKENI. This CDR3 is CASSQVGRMNTEAFF. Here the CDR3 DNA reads TGTGCCAGCTCACAGGTTGGCAGGATGAACACTGAAGCTTTCTTT.

CDR3 sequence reads: CASSSGTGHSNQPQHF. CDR3 sequence (DNA): TGCGCCAGCAGCTCGGGGACAGGGCATAGCAATCAGCCCCAGCATTTT. The chain is built from TRBV5-1 and TRBJ1-5; TRBD1 matches at 9 bases. V lost 3 bases to trimming and J lost 0 bases; unmatched junction nucleotides: 4. CDR1 is SGHRS, CDR2 YFSETQ, per germline. The CDR3 has 16 amino acids.

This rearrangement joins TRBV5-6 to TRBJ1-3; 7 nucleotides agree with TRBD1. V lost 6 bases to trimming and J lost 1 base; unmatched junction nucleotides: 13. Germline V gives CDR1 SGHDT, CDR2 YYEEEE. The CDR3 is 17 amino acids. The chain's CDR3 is CASTPPRGASSGNTIYF. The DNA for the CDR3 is TGTGCCAGCACCCCCCCCAGGGGGGCCTCATCTGGAAACACCATATATTTT.